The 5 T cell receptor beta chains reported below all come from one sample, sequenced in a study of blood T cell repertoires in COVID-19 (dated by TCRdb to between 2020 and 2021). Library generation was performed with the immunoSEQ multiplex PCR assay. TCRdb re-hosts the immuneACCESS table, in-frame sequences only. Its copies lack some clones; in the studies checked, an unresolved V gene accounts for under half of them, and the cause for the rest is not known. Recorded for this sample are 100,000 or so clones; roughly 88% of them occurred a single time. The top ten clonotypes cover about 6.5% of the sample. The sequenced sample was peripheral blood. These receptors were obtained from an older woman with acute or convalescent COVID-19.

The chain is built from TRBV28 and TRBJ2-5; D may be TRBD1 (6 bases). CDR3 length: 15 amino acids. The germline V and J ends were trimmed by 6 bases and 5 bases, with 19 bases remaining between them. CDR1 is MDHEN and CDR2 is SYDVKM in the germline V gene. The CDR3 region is CASRNIDRTYETQYF. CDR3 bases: TGTGCCAGCAGGAATATCGACAGGACATACGAGACCCAGTACTTC.

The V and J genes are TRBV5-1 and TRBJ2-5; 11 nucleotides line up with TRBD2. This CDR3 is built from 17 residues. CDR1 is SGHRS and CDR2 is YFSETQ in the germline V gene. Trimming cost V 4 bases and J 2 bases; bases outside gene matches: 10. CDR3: CASSKRGRLAGQETQYF. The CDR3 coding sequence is TGCGCCAGCAGCAAGAGGGGGCGACTAGCGGGGCAAGAGACCCAGTACTTC. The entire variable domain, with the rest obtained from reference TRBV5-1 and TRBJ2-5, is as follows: KAGVTQTPRYLIKTRGQQVTLSCSPISGHRSVSWYQQTPGQGLQFLFEYFSETQRNKGNFPGRFSGRQFSNSRSEMNVSTLELGDSALYLCASSKRGRLAGQETQYFGPGTRLLVL.

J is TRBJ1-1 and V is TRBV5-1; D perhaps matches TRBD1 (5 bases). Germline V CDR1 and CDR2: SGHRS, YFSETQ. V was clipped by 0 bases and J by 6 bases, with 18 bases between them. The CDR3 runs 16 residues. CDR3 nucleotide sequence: TGCGCCAGCAGCTTGGGCCATCGAACAGGTTTACCTGAAGCTTTCTTT. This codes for CASSLGHRTGLPEAFF.

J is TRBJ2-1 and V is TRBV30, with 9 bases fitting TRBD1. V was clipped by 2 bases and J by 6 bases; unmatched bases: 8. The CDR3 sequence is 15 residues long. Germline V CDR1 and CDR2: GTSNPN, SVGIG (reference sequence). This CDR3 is CAWSWTGEDFNEQFF. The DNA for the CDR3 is TGTGCCTGGAGTTGGACAGGGGAGGATTTCAATGAGCAGTTCTTC.

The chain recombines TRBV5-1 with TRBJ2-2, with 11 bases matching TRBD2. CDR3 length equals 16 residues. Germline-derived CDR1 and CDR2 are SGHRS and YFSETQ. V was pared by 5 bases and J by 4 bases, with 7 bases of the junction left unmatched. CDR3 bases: TGCGCCAGCAGGCCCTCCGGGACTAGCGGCACCGGGGAGCTGTTTTTT. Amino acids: CASRPSGTSGTGELFF.